The next 15 T cell receptor beta chains were all read from a single sample in a study of T cell responses to AZD1222 COVID-19 vaccine. Profiled with immunoSEQ multiplex PCR; TCRdb holds only in-frame clones, not every one. The sample has 65,000 or so clones, around 84% seen once. Sequencing was performed on peripheral blood, taken on day 0 of AZD1222 vaccination. These receptors came from an adult in good health.

The rearrangement links TRBV6-5 to TRBJ1-5; D gene uncertain. The germline CDR1 and CDR2 sequences are MNHEY and SVGAGI. The CDR3 is 15 residues long. Trimming removed 0 bases from V and 2 bases from J, with 8 bases in between. CDR3 in amino acids: CASSYSQEGNQPQHF. For the CDR3, the DNA is TGTGCCAGCAGTTACTCTCAGGAGGGCAATCAGCCCCAGCATTTT.

V and J are TRBV2 and TRBJ1-3, with D unresolved. This CDR3 comprises 14 residues. The germline CDR1 and CDR2 sequences are SNHLY and FYNNEI. V was clipped by 7 bases and J by 1 base, with 11 bases between them. The CDR3 DNA sequence: TGTGCCAGCAATCTACAAGCTTCTGGAAACACCATATATTTT. Residues: CASNLQASGNTIYF.

The chain employs TRBV15 and TRBJ2-5; D may be TRBD2 (6 bases). Deletions cut 0 bases from V and 1 base from J, with 12 bases between. Germline V gene data show CDR1 as LNHNV and CDR2 as YYDKDF (reference sequence). This CDR3 region has 16 residues. For the CDR3, the DNA is TGTGCCACCAGCAGAGATTCCGGCGGGGTCCAAGAGACCCAGTACTTC. Translation: CATSRDSGGVQETQYF.

The rearrangement links TRBV27 to TRBJ1-2; D is unresolved. The CDR3 consists of 14 residues. Trimming stripped 0 bases from V and 1 base from J, with 6 bases between. Germline loops: CDR1 MNHEY, CDR2 SMNVEV (reference sequence). Written as DNA, the CDR3 is TGTGCCAGCAGTTTATCTACGGATAACTATGGCTACACCTTC. It encodes CASSLSTDNYGYTF.

The chain couples TRBV18 to TRBJ1-3, with D unclear. The V end was cut by 6 bases, the J end by 0 bases, with 15 bases between. This CDR3 region has 16 residues. The V gene's germline CDR1 is KGHSH and CDR2 LQKENI. Written as DNA, the CDR3 is TGTGCCAGCTCGGCTAATCCATGGGACTCTGGAAACACCATATATTTT. The encoded protein is CASSANPWDSGNTIYF.

The chain uses TRBV19 and TRBJ1-2, with D possibly TRBD1 on 5 matching bases. The germline CDR1 and CDR2 sequences are LNHDA and SQIVND (reference sequence). There are 13 residues in the CDR3. Trimming left V 6 bases short and J 3 bases short, with 11 bases between. The CDR3 protein is CASSPTGYYGYTF. CDR3 coding DNA: TGTGCCAGTAGCCCCACAGGTTACTATGGCTACACCTTC.

The V call is TRBV10-2, the J call TRBJ2-7, with D perhaps TRBD1 or TRBD2 (6 bases each). The germline gives CDR1 WSHSY, CDR2 SAAADI. Trimming pared 3 bases from V and 3 bases from J, leaving 18 bases between. The CDR3 runs 16 residues. The CDR3 sequence: CASSDRGGARNYEQYF. In DNA form, the CDR3 reads TGCGCCAGCAGTGACAGGGGAGGAGCAAGGAACTACGAGCAGTACTTC.

The rearrangement links TRBV28 to TRBJ1-5; D gene unclear. The CDR3 runs 15 residues. V was clipped by 2 bases and J by 5 bases, with 13 bases between them. The germline CDR1 and CDR2 sequences are MDHEN and SYDVKM. The CDR3 DNA is TGTGCCAGCAGTTTAAGAGGTCCCATGGATCAGCCCCAGCATTTT. Translating gives CASSLRGPMDQPQHF. The full variable domain, rest sourced from reference TRBV28 and TRBJ1-5, is DVKVTQSSRYLVKRTGEKVFLECVQDMDHENMFWYRQDPGLGLRLIYFSYDVKMKEKGDIPEGYSVSREKKERFSLILESASTNQTSMYLCASSLRGPMDQPQHFGDGTRLSIL.

The chain couples TRBV2 to TRBJ2-5; perhaps TRBD2 as D (5 bases). Looked up from germline, CDR1 is SNHLY and CDR2 is FYNNEI. This CDR3 is built from 13 residues. With 6 bases removed from V and 5 bases from J, the gap between germline ends came to 13 bases. CDR3: CASRAETGETQYF. The CDR3 nucleotides read TGTGCCAGCAGAGCGGAAACGGGGGAGACCCAGTACTTC.

The chain links TRBV11-2 to TRBJ2-3; unclear D gene. CDR3 length: 15 amino acids. Germline V gene lookup returns CDR1 SGHAT and CDR2 FQNNGV. V was pared by 5 bases and J by 0 bases, with 12 bases between. The chain's CDR3 is CASSRWTVSTDTQYF. CDR3 in DNA: TGTGCCAGCAGCAGATGGACGGTTAGCACAGATACGCAGTATTTT.

The chain recombines TRBV7-2 with TRBJ1-5; 8 bases map to TRBD1. With 6 bases clipped from V and 5 bases from J, the junction kept 9 bases outside the gene matches. The CDR3 sequence is 15 residues long. Germline V gene data show CDR1 as SGHTA and CDR2 as FQGNSA. The CDR3 loop reads CASRGPGTGYQPQHF. The CDR3 DNA is TGTGCCAGCAGGGGCCCAGGGACAGGCTATCAGCCCCAGCATTTT.

The chain recombines TRBV7-2 with TRBJ1-3; TRBD1 might be the D (5 bases). The CDR3 is 14 amino acids. Trimming shortened V by 5 bases and J by 0 bases, and 8 bases separated the two germline ends. The germline V gene encodes CDR1 SGHTA and CDR2 FQGNSA. The CDR3 DNA is TGTGCCAGCAGCCCCCAGGGCTCTGGAAACACCATATATTTT. Its translation: CASSPQGSGNTIYF.

This clone was recorded only once. V is TRBV30 and J is TRBJ1-1; D possibly corresponds to TRBD1 (5 bases). CDR3 length: 12 amino acids. Trimming took off 5 bases at V and 5 bases at J, with 12 bases between the two ends. Germline V CDR1 and CDR2: GTSNPN, SVGIG (reference sequence). The CDR3 nucleotides read TGTGCCTGGGGGGTCCAGGGTACTGAAGCTTTCTTT. It encodes CAWGVQGTEAFF.

This clone was seen a handful of times. This CDR3 is also generated by other DNA sequences in the sample. This chain connects TRBV2 to TRBJ2-1; no clear D gene. V lost 6 bases and J lost 3, with 6 bases in between. CDR1 and CDR2 from the germline V gene are SNHLY and FYNNEI. CDR3 length: 12 residues. DNA of the CDR3: TGTGCCAGCAGGGACGGCTACAATGAGCAGTTCTTC. Translating gives CASRDGYNEQFF. The complete variable domain, with remaining parts taken from reference TRBV2 and TRBJ2-1, reads EPEVTQTPSHQVTQMGQEVILRCVPISNHLYFYWYRQILGQKVEFLVSFYNNEISEKSEIFDDQFSVERPDGSNFTLKIRSTKLEDSAMYFCASRDGYNEQFFGPGTRLTVL.

This clone was detected only a few times. The chain employs TRBV12-3 or TRBV12-4 and TRBJ1-1; D ambiguous. Trimming shortened V by 3 bases and J by 6 bases, and 8 bases separated the two germline ends. The CDR3 runs 12 residues. CDR3 in amino acids: CASSLVTPEAFF. The CDR3 DNA sequence: TGTGCCAGCAGTTTGGTTACCCCTGAAGCTTTCTTT.